Listed below are T cell receptor beta chains from one sample, sequenced in a study of shared clonotypes between healthy human individuals. Sequencing used immunoSEQ multiplex PCR; TCRdb keeps in-frame clones, though not all of them. This repertoire shows hundreds of thousands of clones, roughly 72% found once; its top ten account for around 1.8%. The source material was memory CD4+ T cells sorted from blood. Receptors originate from a woman in her 30s in good health. The conserved cysteine and the conserved F or W are not part of the CDR3 here.

V	J	CDR3
TRBV25-1	TRBJ1-1	ASSPRLGDTEAF
TRBV6-5	TRBJ1-4	ASSFDLGGVEKLF
TRBV5-1	TRBJ2-5	ASTGTGGMQTQY
TRBV28	TRBJ1-1	ASSLGGELHTEAF
TRBV5-1	TRBJ2-1	ASSLVDPSFEQF
TRBV7-9	TRBJ2-7	ASSQTGDEQY
TRBV6-5	TRBJ2-2	ASSYRDRDTGELF
TRBV28	TRBJ1-3	ASSLSGNTIY
TRBV5-1	TRBJ2-1	ASRRTDNNEQF
TRBV5-1	TRBJ1-4	ASSTEGQGNEKLF
TRBV28	TRBJ1-4	ASSLGGAGEKLF
TRBV5-1	TRBJ2-2	ASSLQGTVDTGELF
TRBV25-1	TRBJ2-2	ASNRQGNTGELF
TRBV5-8	TRBJ1-2	ASSLAYGLNGYT
TRBV19	TRBJ2-3	ASRTVGTRTDTQY
TRBV6-6	TRBJ1-2	ASHMGPNYGYT
TRBV28	TRBJ2-7	ASRLQANYEQY
TRBV5-1	TRBJ1-4	ASSHPGGDEKLF
TRBV6-5	TRBJ2-5	ASSSRTLQETQY
TRBV2	TRBJ2-7	ASNARESNEQY
TRBV11-1	TRBJ2-7	ASSLSQGAGEQY
TRBV30	TRBJ1-5	AWSPGQGRDQPQH
TRBV5-1	TRBJ2-2	ASSLAKGANTGELF
TRBV4-2	TRBJ2-5	ASSQGSSGKETQY
TRBV19	TRBJ1-5	ASSIDNRGFGNQPQH
TRBV5-6	TRBJ2-4	ASSLTGLQNIQY
TRBV27	TRBJ2-2	ASSEGNTGELF
TRBV2	TRBJ2-2	ASISDRNTGELF
TRBV19	TRBJ2-2	ASSIRLLAENTGELF
TRBV14	TRBJ1-2	ASSQGQNYGYT
TRBV28	TRBJ2-7	ASSLGSESRYEQY
TRBV2	TRBJ2-5	ASSEQSGAQY
TRBV4-1	TRBJ1-4	ASSHSGDNEKLF
TRBV4-1	TRBJ2-2	ASRGTSGSVTGELF
TRBV4-2	TRBJ2-6	AKPGQLVYSGANVLT
TRBV11-2	TRBJ2-3	ASSLEWDTQY
TRBV28	TRBJ1-2	ASSLDNRIGYT
TRBV28	TRBJ2-2	ASRAAGDTGELF
TRBV6-1	TRBJ1-5	ASSERLEGNQPQH
TRBV5-5	TRBJ1-1	ASSWGSRSTEAF
TRBV2	TRBJ1-5	ASSGQGGSNQPQH
TRBV14	TRBJ2-7	ASSQLRRNEQY
TRBV7-9	TRBJ1-2	ASSLQGISDYT
TRBV27	TRBJ2-1	ASSLAGVGGNEQF
TRBV20-1	-	SATTHYEQY
TRBV5-6	TRBJ2-7	ASSPGLAGAYTYEQY
TRBV7-2	TRBJ2-7	ASSLGQGSGEQY
TRBV15	TRBJ1-3	ATSEVGEPRGTIY
TRBV27	TRBJ2-1	ASSASTGVGYNEQF
TRBV5-4	TRBJ2-7	ASSFPGYEQY